This T cell receptor (beta chain) was sequenced in a study of blood T cells in healthy people across ages. General study results and limits: Strong correlation linked observed beta diversity and percent naive T cells. In older individuals, TCR beta diversity per million T cells was lower, falling roughly linearly with age.

Comment on this clonotype: What it binds is unknown.

A second about 7 to 12 cycle PCR used barcoded and J-beta primers. Every cDNA was tagged by a template-switch adaptor with 12 random nucleotides. MiXCR, run by TCRdb on the 5' RACE reads, gives a single entry per CDR3 protein. The data hold hundreds of thousands of distinct CDR3 sequences, with about 43% observed a single time. CDR1 is SGHTA, CDR2 FQGNSA, per germline. The CDR3 runs 17 residues. V was trimmed by 5 bases and J by 4 bases, leaving 22 bases between them. The sequencing sample was made of blood. The chain is built from TRBV7-2 and TRBJ2-3; D tentatively reads TRBD1 or TRBD2 (5 bases each). The TCR originated in a man aged 80 or over in good health. The CDR3 sequence: CASSPSWDAGWADTQYF. The DNA of the CDR3 is TGTGCCAGCAGCCCCAGCTGGGACGCGGGCTGGGCAGATACGCAGTATTTT.